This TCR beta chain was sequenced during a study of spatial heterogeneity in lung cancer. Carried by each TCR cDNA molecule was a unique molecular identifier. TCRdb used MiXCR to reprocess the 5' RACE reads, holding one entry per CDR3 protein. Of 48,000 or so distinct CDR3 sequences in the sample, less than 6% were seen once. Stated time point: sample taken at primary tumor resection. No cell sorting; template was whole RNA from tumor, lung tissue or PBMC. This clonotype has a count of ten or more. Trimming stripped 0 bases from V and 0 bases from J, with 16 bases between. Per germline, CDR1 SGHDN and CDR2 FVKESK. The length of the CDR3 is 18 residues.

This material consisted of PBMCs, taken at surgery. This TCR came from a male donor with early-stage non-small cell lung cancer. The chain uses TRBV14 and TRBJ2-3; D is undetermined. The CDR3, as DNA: TGTGCCAGCAGCCAAGATCCGAATAGCTGGTCTAGCACAGATACGCAGTATTTT. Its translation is CASSQDPNSWSSTDTQYF.